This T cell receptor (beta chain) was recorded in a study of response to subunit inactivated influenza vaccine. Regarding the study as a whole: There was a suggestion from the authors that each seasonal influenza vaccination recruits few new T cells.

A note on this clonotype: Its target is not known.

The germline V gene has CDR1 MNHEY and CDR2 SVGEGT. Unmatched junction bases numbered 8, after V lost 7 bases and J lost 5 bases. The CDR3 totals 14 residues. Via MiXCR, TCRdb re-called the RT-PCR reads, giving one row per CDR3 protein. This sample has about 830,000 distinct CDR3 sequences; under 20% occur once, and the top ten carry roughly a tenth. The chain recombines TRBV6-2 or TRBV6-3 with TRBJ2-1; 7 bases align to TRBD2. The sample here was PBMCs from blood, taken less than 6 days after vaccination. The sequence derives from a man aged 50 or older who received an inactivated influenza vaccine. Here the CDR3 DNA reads TGTGCCAGCATTGACGCTAGCGGTAACAATGAGCAGTTCTTC. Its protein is CASIDASGNNEQFF.